The 21 T cell receptor beta chains in this list originate from one sample, sequenced in a study of cytomegalovirus exposure and HLA in healthy donors. The primer mix had 60 Vbeta and 13 Jbeta primers. The method was immunoSEQ multiplex PCR; TCRdb's version includes in-frame clones alone and lacks a portion of them. In the table there are about 240,000 clones, roughly four fifths of which are singletons. Sequenced sample: PBMCs. These receptors all come from a woman aged 55-70 years in good health and CMV-seropositive.

To note about this clone: The junction differs from germline at one of its ends, possibly a read error. The rearrangement links TRBV7-9 to TRBJ2-7, with 7 positions matching TRBD2. The CDR3 sequence is 14 residues long. Germline V lookup: CDR1 SEHNR, CDR2 FQNEAQ (reference sequence). The CDR3, as DNA: TGTTCCAGCAGCCCCCCAGCGCAGGGAGGGGAGCAGTACTTC. Protein: CSSSPPAQGGEQYF.

The chain recombines TRBV28 with TRBJ2-7, with TRBD1 matching over 8 bases. The germline V gene encodes CDR1 MDHEN and CDR2 SYDVKM. The CDR3 is 19 residues long. V dropped 1 base and J dropped 4; count of bases not matched to a gene: 18. The chain's CDR3 is CASSLFPRTGSALYYEQYF. The CDR3 bases are TGTGCCAGCAGTTTATTCCCTAGGACAGGGTCGGCCCTTTATTACGAGCAGTACTTC. Variable domain in full (rest from reference TRBV28 and TRBJ2-7): DVKVTQSSRYLVKRTGEKVFLECVQDMDHENMFWYRQDPGLGLRLIYFSYDVKMKEKGDIPEGYSVSREKKERFSLILESASTNQTSMYLCASSLFPRTGSALYYEQYFGPGTRLTVT.

The rearrangement joins TRBV2 to TRBJ2-7; 8 nucleotides align to TRBD2. The length of the CDR3 is 13 residues. V was pared by 7 bases and J by 2 bases, with 4 bases of the junction left unmatched. The V gene's germline CDR1 is SNHLY and CDR2 FYNNEI. CDR3 loop: CASKTSVAYEQYF. CDR3 coding DNA: TGTGCCAGCAAGACTAGCGTTGCCTACGAGCAGTACTTC.

The V call is TRBV18, the J call TRBJ2-5; weak D call: TRBD1 (6 bases). The V and J ends lost 6 bases and 5 bases respectively, with 25 bases between them. This CDR3 is 17 amino acids long. Germline values: CDR1 KGHSH, CDR2 LQKENI. CDR3 in amino acids: CASSPKAPGDGRETQYF. CDR3 bases: TGTGCCAGCTCCCCCAAGGCTCCAGGGGACGGGCGTGAGACCCAGTACTTC.

The chain is built from TRBV7-2 and TRBJ2-4, with a possible D match to TRBD2 (5 bases). V was clipped by 5 bases and J by 4 bases, with 15 bases between them. The germline V gene encodes CDR1 SGHTA and CDR2 FQGNSA. The CDR3 is 15 residues long. The CDR3 spells CASSPYGPGKNIQYF. The CDR3 DNA sequence: TGTGCCAGCAGCCCCTATGGCCCGGGGAAAAACATTCAGTACTTC.

This clone appeared a single time. The chain has TRBV7-3 and TRBJ2-1; TRBD1 agrees at 7 bases. The CDR3 totals 13 residues. Losses at the gene ends were 5 bases for V and 5 bases for J; bases not matched to a gene: 3. Germline V gene sequence: CDR1 SGHTA, CDR2 FQGTGA. The CDR3 is CASSQGTDNEQFF. CDR3 nucleotides: TGTGCCAGCAGCCAAGGGACAGACAATGAGCAGTTCTTC.

The J gene is TRBJ1-5, the V gene TRBV27; TRBD1 matches 11 bases. Trimming at V came to 3 bases and at J to 6 bases, leaving 4 bases not matched to a gene. The germline V gene has CDR1 MNHEY and CDR2 SMNVEV (reference sequence). The CDR3 runs 15 residues. CDR3: CASSLGTGGIQPQHF. CDR3 nucleotides: TGTGCCAGCAGTTTGGGGACAGGGGGAATTCAGCCCCAGCATTTT.

A word on this clone: The identical CDR3 is also encoded by other nucleotide sequences in the sample. This chain uses TRBV5-1 with TRBJ1-1; D may be TRBD1 (5 bases). Germline CDR1 reads SGHRS; CDR2 reads YFSETQ. The CDR3 runs to 13 residues. V shed 2 bases and J shed 1 base, with 6 bases lying between them. The CDR3 spells CASSFRGNTEAFF. CDR3 nucleotide sequence: TGCGCCAGCAGCTTTAGGGGGAACACTGAAGCTTTCTTT.

This clone occurred a few times. This rearrangement joins TRBV11-2 to TRBJ2-6; D uncertain. This CDR3 has 12 amino acids. CDR1 and CDR2 (germline): SGHAT, FQNNGV. Trimming stripped 5 bases from V and 4 bases from J, with 3 bases between. The CDR3 here is CASSRGANVLTF. DNA for the CDR3: TGTGCCAGCAGCCGGGGGGCCAACGTCCTGACTTTC. Full variable domain (missing parts from reference TRBV11-2 and TRBJ2-6): EAGVAQSPRYKIIEKRQSVAFWCNPISGHATLYWYQQILGQGPKLLIQFQNNGVVDDSQLPKDRFSAERLKGVDSTLKIQPAKLEDSAVYLCASSRGANVLTFGAGSRLTVL.

The chain combines TRBV6-6 with TRBJ2-7; D perhaps matches TRBD2 (6 bases). CDR3 length: 13 residues. Trimming stripped 6 bases from V and 6 bases from J, with 15 bases between. Per the germline V gene, CDR1 is MNHNY and CDR2 is SVGAGI (reference sequence). The DNA of the CDR3 is TGTGCCAGCAGAACAAGGGCGGGATCCGAGCAGTACTTC. It translates to CASRTRAGSEQYF.

In DNA, the CDR3 is TGTGCCAGCAGTTACGATCCCGGGTCCGGCTATGGCTACACCTTC. Translating it yields CASSYDPGSGYGYTF. This chain links TRBV6-5 with TRBJ1-2; D gene uncertain. V was cut by 2 bases and J by 4 bases, with 14 bases left in between. This CDR3 is 15 amino acids long. Germline V gene lookup returns CDR1 MNHEY and CDR2 SVGAGI.

The count of this clone is one. This rearrangement joins TRBV12-5 to TRBJ1-2; 11 bases line up with TRBD1. The CDR3 has 15 amino acids. Germline V gives CDR1 LGHNT, CDR2 FRNRAP. V lost 6 bases and J lost 7; bases outside the gene matches: 10. CDR3 DNA: TGTGCTAGTGGCCTCTCCGGGACAGGGGGTCGTGGCTACACCTTC. It specifies CASGLSGTGGRGYTF.

The chain joins TRBV29-1 to TRBJ2-7, with TRBD1 matching 10 bases. This CDR3 spans 13 amino acids. Germline lookup yields CDR1 SQVTM and CDR2 ANQGSEA. Trimming removed 6 bases from V and 5 bases from J; junction bases left unmatched: 7. CDR3 sequence reads: CSVTTGQGNEQYF. CDR3 DNA: TGCAGCGTCACAACGGGACAGGGGAACGAGCAGTACTTC.

There are a few counts of this clone. The rearrangement uses TRBV9 and TRBJ2-7, with 8 bases aligning to TRBD1. Germline V gives CDR1 SGDLS, CDR2 YYNGEE. The V and J ends lost 0 bases and 2 bases, in that order; junction bases with no gene match: 4. The CDR3 runs to 15 residues. The CDR3 loop is CASSVDTGGTYEQYF. CDR3 nucleotides: TGTGCCAGCAGCGTAGACACAGGGGGGACCTACGAGCAGTACTTC.

The chain is built from TRBV25-1 and TRBJ2-5; 7 nucleotides match TRBD2. CDR1 and CDR2 from the germline V gene are MGHDK and SYGVNS. CDR3 length: 17 residues. V was pared by 5 bases and J by 2 bases, with 14 bases of the junction left unmatched. CDR3 in amino acids: CASSRWPSGDPQETQYF. CDR3 sequence (DNA): TGTGCCAGCAGTAGGTGGCCTAGCGGAGACCCACAAGAGACCCAGTACTTC. Combining the CDR3 with reference TRBV25-1 and TRBJ2-5 gives the whole variable domain EADIYQTPRYLVIGTGKKITLECSQTMGHDKMYWYQQDPGMELHLIHYSYGVNSTEKGDLSSESTVSRIRTEHFPLTLESARPSHTSQYLCASSRWPSGDPQETQYFGPGTRLLVL.

The rearrangement uses TRBV28 and TRBJ2-3; D is possibly TRBD1 (5 bases). The CDR3 is 16 amino acids. Germline CDR1 and CDR2: MDHEN and SYDVKM. Trimming took 7 bases from V and 0 from J, leaving 17 bases between them. The chain's CDR3 is CASTISQGFSTDTQYF. In nucleotides, the CDR3 is TGTGCCAGCACTATTTCCCAGGGTTTTAGCACAGATACGCAGTATTTT.

In its sample, this clone was seen once. This chain's CDR3 is CATLAGLGGGELFF. CDR3 DNA sequence: TGTGCCACCCTGGCGGGCCTCGGGGGAGGGGAGCTGTTTTTT. This chain links TRBV19 with TRBJ2-2; possibly TRBD2 for D (6 bases). The length of the CDR3 is 14 residues. Trimming removed 10 bases at V and 8 bases at J, with 20 bases between. Germline CDR1 and CDR2: LNHDA and SQIVND (reference sequence).

V usage is TRBV5-1 and J usage is TRBJ2-1, with D possibly TRBD1 on 5 matching bases. Trimming removed 5 bases from V and 8 bases from J, with 11 bases in between. The CDR3 is made up of 12 amino acids. Germline V gene sequence: CDR1 SGHRS, CDR2 YFSETQ. The CDR3 region is CASSYGQYEQFF. DNA for the CDR3: TGCGCCAGCAGTTACGGACAATATGAGCAGTTCTTC.

This clone was seen more than once but under ten times. The J gene is TRBJ2-7, the V gene TRBV19, with 7 bases lining up with TRBD1. The CDR3 extends over 14 amino acids. Losses at the gene ends were 1 base for V and 2 bases for J; bases not matched to a gene: 2. The germline V gene has CDR1 LNHDA and CDR2 SQIVND (reference sequence). The chain's CDR3 is CASSIGTGPYEQYF. CDR3 sequence (DNA): TGTGCCAGTAGTATAGGGACAGGACCCTACGAGCAGTACTTC.

This clone appeared a single time. The chain joins TRBV7-3 to TRBJ2-3, with TRBD2 matching 7 bases. CDR1 and CDR2 (germline): SGHTA, FQGTGA. The V segment lost 8 bases and the J segment 1 base; nucleotides outside the gene matches: 9. The CDR3 covers 15 residues. The CDR3 here is CASGEGPRRTDTQYF. CDR3 DNA sequence: TGTGCCAGCGGGGAGGGGCCCCGGCGCACAGATACGCAGTATTTT.

This clone was seen a few times. This rearrangement joins TRBV30 to TRBJ1-3, with 7 bases identical to TRBD1. The V and J ends lost 2 bases and 4 bases, in that order; junction bases with no gene match: 8. The CDR3 totals 15 residues. Per germline, CDR1 GTSNPN and CDR2 SVGIG (reference sequence). CDR3 amino acids: CAWSIKGAKGNTIYF. CDR3 in DNA: TGTGCCTGGAGTATCAAGGGGGCGAAAGGAAACACCATATATTTT.